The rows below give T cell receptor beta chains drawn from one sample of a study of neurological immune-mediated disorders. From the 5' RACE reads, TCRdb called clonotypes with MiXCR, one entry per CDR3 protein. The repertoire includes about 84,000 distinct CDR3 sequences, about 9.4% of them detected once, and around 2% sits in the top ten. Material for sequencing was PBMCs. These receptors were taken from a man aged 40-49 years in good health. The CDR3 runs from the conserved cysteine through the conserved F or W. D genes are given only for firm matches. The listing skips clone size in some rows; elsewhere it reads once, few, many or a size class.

CDR3 protein: CASSVIQEDYGYTF
CDR3 DNA: TGTGCCAGCAGCGTAATACAGGAGGACTATGGCTACACCTTC
V gene: TRBV9
J gene: TRBJ1-2
clone size: many
D gene: .
CDR3 length: 14

CDR3 protein: CASSLWPPRAMNTEAFF
CDR3 DNA: TGTGCCAGCAGTCTCTGGCCCCCTAGGGCGATGAACACTGAAGCTTTCTTT
V gene: TRBV6-5
J gene: TRBJ1-1
clone size: many
D gene: .
CDR3 length: 17

CDR3 protein: CASSQPPSYEQYF
CDR3 DNA: TGTGCCAGCAGCCAACCACCATCCTACGAGCAGTACTTC
V gene: TRBV3-1
J gene: TRBJ2-7
clone size: many
D gene: .
CDR3 length: 13

CDR3 protein: CAISGQQNKPQHF
CDR3 DNA: TGTGCCATCAGCGGACAGCAAAATAAGCCCCAGCATTTT
V gene: TRBV6-5
J gene: TRBJ1-5
clone size: once
D gene: .
CDR3 length: 13

CDR3 protein: CASSLAGDNSYEQYF
CDR3 DNA: TGCGCCAGCAGCTTGGCAGGGGACAACTCCTACGAGCAGTACTTC
V gene: TRBV5-1
J gene: TRBJ2-7
clone size: few
D gene: .
CDR3 length: 15

CDR3 protein: CASSATGGGNQPQHF
CDR3 DNA: TGTGCCAGCAGCGCCACAGGGGGCGGGAATCAGCCCCAGCATTTT
V gene: TRBV7-9
J gene: TRBJ1-5
clone size: many
D gene: TRBD1
CDR3 length: 15

CDR3 protein: CASSFEGDNSPLHF
CDR3 DNA: TGTGCCAGCAGTTTTGAAGGTGATAATTCACCCCTCCACTTT
V gene: TRBV12-3/TRBV12-4
J gene: TRBJ1-6
clone size: many
D gene: .
CDR3 length: 14

CDR3 protein: CASSRTSGSSYEQYF
CDR3 DNA: TGTGCCAGCAGCCGGACTAGCGGCAGCTCCTACGAGCAGTACTTC
V gene: TRBV14
J gene: TRBJ2-7
clone size: many
D gene: TRBD2
CDR3 length: 15

CDR3 protein: CASSLRRSQGISLNEQFF
CDR3 DNA: TGTGCCAGCAGCTTAAGACGCTCACAGGGGATATCCCTCAATGAGCAGTTCTTC
V gene: TRBV7-2
J gene: TRBJ2-1
clone size: many
D gene: TRBD1
CDR3 length: 18

CDR3 protein: CSASDPGTGGVTQYF
CDR3 DNA: TGCAGTGCGAGTGATCCCGGGACAGGGGGGGTGACCCAGTACTTC
V gene: TRBV20-1
J gene: TRBJ2-5
clone size: .
D gene: TRBD1
CDR3 length: 15

CDR3 protein: CAWTRDKGNYGYTF
CDR3 DNA: TGTGCCTGGACTCGGGACAAGGGCAACTATGGCTACACCTTC
V gene: TRBV30
J gene: TRBJ1-2
clone size: few
D gene: .
CDR3 length: 14

CDR3 protein: CASSPATGLFGYTF
CDR3 DNA: TGTGCCAGCAGCCCCGCGACAGGGCTCTTTGGCTACACCTTC
V gene: TRBV7-9
J gene: TRBJ1-2
clone size: many
D gene: TRBD1
CDR3 length: 14

CDR3 protein: CASSLEGGPTYEQYF
CDR3 DNA: TGCGCCAGCAGCTTGGAAGGGGGCCCCACCTACGAGCAGTACTTC
V gene: TRBV5-1
J gene: TRBJ2-7
clone size: many
D gene: TRBD1
CDR3 length: 15

CDR3 protein: CASSLVGYNEQFF
CDR3 DNA: TGTGCCAGCAGCCTGGTAGGATACAATGAGCAGTTCTTC
V gene: TRBV5-4
J gene: TRBJ2-1
clone size: .
D gene: .
CDR3 length: 13

CDR3 protein: CASSLGRSASGGLLFF
CDR3 DNA: TGTGCCAGCAGCTTAGGTCGATCGGCTAGCGGGGGGTTGTTGTTTTTT
V gene: TRBV7-2
J gene: TRBJ2-2
clone size: many
D gene: TRBD2
CDR3 length: 16

CDR3 protein: CASSLGQGGGYEQYF
CDR3 DNA: TGTGCCAGCAGTTTGGGACAGGGAGGAGGCTACGAGCAGTACTTC
V gene: TRBV6-6
J gene: TRBJ2-7
clone size: many
D gene: TRBD1
CDR3 length: 15

CDR3 protein: CATSYLAKNIQYF
CDR3 DNA: TGTGCCACCAGCTACCTAGCCAAAAACATTCAGTACTTC
V gene: TRBV15
J gene: TRBJ2-4
clone size: many
D gene: .
CDR3 length: 13